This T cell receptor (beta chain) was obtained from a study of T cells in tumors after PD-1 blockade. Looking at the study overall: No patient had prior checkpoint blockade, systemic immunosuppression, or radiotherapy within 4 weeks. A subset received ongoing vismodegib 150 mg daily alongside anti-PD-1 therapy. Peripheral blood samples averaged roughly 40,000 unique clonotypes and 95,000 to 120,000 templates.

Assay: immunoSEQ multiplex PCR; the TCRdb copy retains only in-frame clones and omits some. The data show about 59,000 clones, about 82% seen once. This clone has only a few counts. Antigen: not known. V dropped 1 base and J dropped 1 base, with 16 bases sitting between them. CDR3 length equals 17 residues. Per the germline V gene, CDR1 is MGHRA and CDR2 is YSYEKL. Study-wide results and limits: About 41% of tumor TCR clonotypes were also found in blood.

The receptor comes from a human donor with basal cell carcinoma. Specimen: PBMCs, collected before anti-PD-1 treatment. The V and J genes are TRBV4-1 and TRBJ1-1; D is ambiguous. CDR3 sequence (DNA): TGCGCCAGCAGCCAAGGTAATTTGCGACTGCAGAACACTGAAGCTTTCTTT. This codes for CASSQGNLRLQNTEAFF.